The 25 T cell receptor beta chains reported below all come from one sample, sequenced in a study of regulatory T cells in long-lasting Graves disease. Time point: newly diagnosed GD, antithyroid drugs for less than 3 months. RNA isolated from PBMCs was used to make the TCR library. To make TCR beta libraries, researchers used iRepertoire HTBI primers and Arm-PCR of CDR3 regions. TCRdb itself ran the multiplex PCR reads through MiXCR, one entry per CDR3 protein. The sample shows approximately 390,000 distinct CDR3 sequences, around 15% of them seen only once. The sample was also linked to a second study, of T cells in Graves' hyperthyroidism and ophthalmopathy.

The material was peripheral blood mononuclear cells (PBMCs), obtained at new diagnosis, from a patient treated with antithyroid drugs. The receptors here all came from a woman between 18 and 30 years old with Graves disease.

This clonotype has ten or more counts. The chain carries TRBV2 and TRBJ2-7; 9 bases are shared with TRBD1. The CDR3 covers 15 residues. The V gene's germline CDR1 is SNHLY and CDR2 FYNNEI. V was clipped by 6 bases and J by 0 bases; unmatched bases: 6. This CDR3 is CASRTGTGTSYEQYF. Here the CDR3 DNA reads TGTGCCAGCAGAACCGGGACAGGGACCTCCTACGAGCAGTACTTC.

This clonotype occurred many times. J is TRBJ2-7 and V is TRBV12-3 or TRBV12-4; perhaps TRBD1 as D (7 bases). Deletions cut 6 bases from V and 2 bases from J, with 14 bases between. This CDR3 has 14 residues. The DNA for the CDR3 is TGTGCCAGCAGGAGACAGGGAGGCACCTACGAGCAGTACTTC. The encoded protein is CASRRQGGTYEQYF.

This clonotype was observed a few times. V and J are TRBV20-1 and TRBJ2-2, with D possibly called TRBD1 or TRBD2 (7 bases each). The CDR3 is 15 residues long. Germline CDR1 DFQATT, CDR2 SNEGSKA (reference sequence). V lost 5 bases to trimming and J lost 4 bases, with 17 bases between them. The DNA of the CDR3 is TGCAGTGCTCTCAGGGGGGGGCGGGCCACCGGGGAGCTGTTTTTT. Amino acid sequence: CSALRGGRATGELFF.

This clonotype was detected only a few times. The chain recombines TRBV20-1 with TRBJ2-1; TRBD2 matches 16 bases. V lost 6 bases to trimming and J lost 3 bases; unmatched junction nucleotides: 8. Germline CDR1 reads DFQATT; CDR2 reads SNEGSKA (reference sequence). This CDR3 has 17 residues. The CDR3 DNA is TGCAGTGCACCCGGGACTAGCGGGGGGGCGTACTACAATGAGCAGTTCTTC. Translation gives CSAPGTSGGAYYNEQFF.

In its sample, this clonotype was seen a few times. V gene TRBV20-1 combines with J gene TRBJ1-2; no clear D. The CDR3 length is 12 residues. Trimming shortened V by 3 bases and J by 6 bases, and 11 bases separated the two germline ends. Looked up from germline, CDR1 is DFQATT and CDR2 is SNEGSKA (reference sequence). For the CDR3, the DNA is TGCAGTGCTAGCGACGGTGTCCATGGCTACACCTTC. Its translation: CSASDGVHGYTF.

This sequence joins TRBV5-1 and TRBJ1-4; D possibly corresponds to TRBD1 (5 bases). Trimming left V 4 bases short and J 8 bases short, with 15 bases between. The CDR3 is 14 amino acids. Germline assignment: CDR1 SGHRS and CDR2 YFSETQ. CDR3 nucleotides: TGCGCCAGCAGCAGCGGACATTTGGAGGAAAAACTGTTTTTT. It encodes CASSSGHLEEKLFF.

This clonotype was recorded a few times. V gene TRBV7-8 combines with J gene TRBJ2-2; 7 bases agree with TRBD2. Unmatched junction bases numbered 10, after V lost 5 bases and J lost 1 base. This CDR3 comprises 17 residues. The V gene's germline CDR1 is SGHVS and CDR2 FQNEAQ. The CDR3 spells CASSLEREGLNTGELFF. The CDR3 DNA reads as TGTGCCAGCAGCCTAGAGAGGGAGGGGTTGAACACCGGGGAGCTGTTTTTT.

This clonotype was counted many times. The chain employs TRBV4-1 and TRBJ2-1; 9 positions agree with TRBD2. The CDR3 has 17 amino acids. Germline values: CDR1 MGHRA, CDR2 YSYEKL. V was pared by 2 bases and J by 0 bases, with 5 bases of the junction left unmatched. The CDR3 is CASSQRLAESSYNEQFF. The CDR3, as DNA: TGCGCCAGCAGCCAAAGACTAGCGGAAAGCTCCTACAATGAGCAGTTCTTC.

In this sample, this clonotype turned up many times. The V and J genes are TRBV6-2 or TRBV6-3 and TRBJ2-7, with D tentatively TRBD1 (5 bases). The CDR3 loop spans 14 amino acids. Germline assignment: CDR1 MNHEY and CDR2 SVGEGT. Deletions cut 3 bases from V and 5 bases from J, with 14 bases between. For the CDR3, the DNA is TGTGCCAGCAGTTATTCCCGGACATTAAACGAGCAGTACTTC. This codes for CASSYSRTLNEQYF.

The genes are TRBV7-9 and TRBJ1-4; perhaps TRBD1 as D (6 bases). V was cut by 5 bases and J by 8 bases, with 15 bases left in between. This CDR3 contains 14 residues. Germline CDR1 SEHNR, CDR2 FQNEAQ (reference sequence). CDR3 in amino acids: CASSGGAAIEKLFF. As DNA, the CDR3 is TGTGCCAGCAGCGGGGGGGCGGCTATCGAAAAACTGTTTTTT.

The sample holds many counts of this clonotype. V is TRBV6-1 and J is TRBJ1-5, with D possibly being TRBD1 (5 bases). The V gene lost 7 bases and the J gene lost 5 bases, with 12 bases spanning the gap. Per germline, CDR1 MNHNS and CDR2 SASEGT. The CDR3 extends over 13 amino acids. As DNA, the CDR3 is TGTGCCAGCAAGGGCAGGGAACATCAGCCCCAGCATTTT. Its protein is CASKGREHQPQHF.

This clonotype appeared many times. The chain uses TRBV27 and TRBJ2-7; D is unresolved. The V end was cut by 0 bases, the J end by 0 bases, with 9 bases between. The CDR3 has 15 residues. CDR1 and CDR2 from the germline V gene are MNHEY and SMNVEV (reference sequence). The CDR3 spells CASSLSPRSSYEQYF. As DNA, the CDR3 is TGTGCCAGCAGTTTATCCCCACGTAGCTCCTACGAGCAGTACTTC.

The sample holds many counts of this clonotype. The CDR3 reads CASSSEDTDTQYF. Here the CDR3 DNA reads TGCGCCAGCAGCTCAGAAGACACAGATACGCAGTATTTT. This rearrangement joins TRBV5-1 to TRBJ2-3; D ambiguous. Deletions cut 3 bases from V and 2 bases from J, with 7 bases between. Germline assignment: CDR1 SGHRS and CDR2 YFSETQ. This CDR3 comprises 13 residues.

There are many counts of this clonotype. This chain connects TRBV20-1 to TRBJ2-1; 9 nucleotides align to TRBD2. CDR3 length equals 16 residues. J lost 5 bases, V lost 3 bases, and 11 bases had no gene match. CDR1 is DFQATT, CDR2 SNEGSKA, per germline (reference sequence). CDR3 protein: CSARSSGAVSHNEQFF. CDR3 nucleotide sequence: TGCAGTGCTAGGTCTAGCGGGGCGGTTTCCCACAATGAGCAGTTCTTC.

This clonotype appeared a few times. The rearrangement joins TRBV20-1 to TRBJ2-3; 10 bases are a match to TRBD1. V gave up 7 bases and J gave up 4 bases; unmatched junction bases: 8. Per germline, CDR1 DFQATT and CDR2 SNEGSKA (reference sequence). The CDR3 extends over 14 amino acids. CDR3 protein: CSVGTGVLADTQYF. In nucleotides, the CDR3 is TGCAGTGTTGGGACAGGGGTTCTCGCAGATACGCAGTATTTT.

This clonotype was observed at least ten times. The chain uses TRBV30 and TRBJ2-1, with a possible D match to TRBD1 (5 bases). The V gene lost 5 bases and the J gene lost 13 bases, with 18 bases spanning the gap. CDR3 size: 12 residues. CDR1 and CDR2 from the germline V gene are GTSNPN and SVGIG (reference sequence). Written as DNA, the CDR3 is TGTGCCTGGGGGGCTGGGCCACCGAATCAGTTCTTC. It codes for CAWGAGPPNQFF.

The CDR3 bases are TGTGCCAGCAGGGGGACTAGCGGGACCTACAATGAGCAGTTCTTC. Its protein is CASRGTSGTYNEQFF. The chain is built from TRBV6-1 and TRBJ2-1, with 13 bases matching TRBD2. Trimming took 6 bases from V and 2 from J; bases not matched to a gene: 1. CDR1 and CDR2 from the germline V gene are MNHNS and SASEGT. CDR3 length: 15 amino acids.

This clonotype was seen ten or more times. J is TRBJ1-6 and V is TRBV28, with D possibly TRBD1 on 6 matching bases. From germline, CDR1 is MDHEN and CDR2 SYDVKM. V was shortened by 6 bases and J by 11 bases, with 20 bases between the two germline ends. The CDR3 totals 15 residues. CDR3 sequence reads: CASRDSSFSSAPLHF. As DNA, the CDR3 is TGTGCCAGCAGGGACAGTTCATTTTCTTCGGCACCCCTCCACTTT.

The chain carries TRBV2 and TRBJ2-1, with 7 bases aligning to TRBD2. There are 13 residues in the CDR3. J was trimmed by 5 bases and V by 6 bases; bases with no gene match: 4. Germline CDR1 is SNHLY and CDR2 is FYNNEI. The CDR3 DNA follows: TGTGCCAGCAGGACTAGCCCCCACAATGAGCAGTTCTTC. Residues: CASRTSPHNEQFF.

The table lists this clonotype with many counts. The chain uses TRBV11-2 and TRBJ1-6; 7 bases align to TRBD1. The CDR3 covers 13 residues. V trimming: 7 bases; J trimming: 7 bases; junction bases outside the gene matches: 4. Germline V CDR1 and CDR2: SGHAT, FQNNGV. The CDR3 DNA is TGTGCCAGCAAGGGGGCTGGCAATTCACCCCTCCACTTT. Amino acids: CASKGAGNSPLHF.

This clonotype was seen many times. The chain uses TRBV6-1 and TRBJ1-2, with D possibly being TRBD1 (6 bases). The CDR3 is 14 amino acids. Trimming took 2 bases from V and 7 from J, leaving 14 bases between them. Germline CDR1 MNHNS, CDR2 SASEGT. The CDR3 is CASSETTGLSGYTF. CDR3 DNA: TGTGCCAGCAGTGAAACGACAGGCCTAAGTGGCTACACCTTC.

This clonotype was recorded at least ten times. V gene TRBV6-2 or TRBV6-3 combines with J gene TRBJ2-1; 7 bases are shared with TRBD1. This CDR3 comprises 15 residues. Germline-derived CDR1 and CDR2 are MNHEY and SVGEGT. Trimming cost V 5 bases and J 0 bases; bases outside gene matches: 4. CDR3 bases: TGTGCCAGCAGTGGACAGGCGAACTCCTACAATGAGCAGTTCTTC. It is translated as CASSGQANSYNEQFF.

This clonotype has more than one count but fewer than ten. This sequence joins TRBV18 and TRBJ1-2; 9 bases are shared with TRBD1. In germline, CDR1 is KGHSH, CDR2 LQKENI. CDR3 length: 15 residues. The V and J ends lost 5 bases and 2 bases, in that order; junction bases with no gene match: 6. CDR3 sequence reads: CASSTRQGGNYGYTF. The CDR3 DNA is TGTGCCAGCTCAACCCGACAGGGGGGAAACTATGGCTACACCTTC.

This clonotype was counted ten times or more. The V gene is TRBV24-1, the J gene TRBJ2-7, with 7 bases identical to TRBD1. V shed 4 bases, J shed 6 bases, and the junction held 8 bases outside the gene matches. This CDR3 spans 14 amino acids. The germline CDR1 and CDR2 sequences are KGHDR and SFDVKD. CDR3 in amino acids: CATSDRGTEREQYF. The DNA for the CDR3 is TGTGCCACCAGTGACCGAGGGACAGAGCGCGAGCAGTACTTC.

About this clonotype itself: This sequence may be a read error, since a much larger clone differs from it by one base. The chain recombines TRBV5-1 with TRBJ2-5; TRBD1 matches 10 bases. Germline V gene lookup returns CDR1 SGHRS and CDR2 YFSETQ. The CDR3 runs 14 residues. In nucleotides, the CDR3 is TGCGCCAGCAGCGGGGGACAGGGGTTAGAGATCCAGTACTTC. Amino acids: CASSGGQGLEIQYF.